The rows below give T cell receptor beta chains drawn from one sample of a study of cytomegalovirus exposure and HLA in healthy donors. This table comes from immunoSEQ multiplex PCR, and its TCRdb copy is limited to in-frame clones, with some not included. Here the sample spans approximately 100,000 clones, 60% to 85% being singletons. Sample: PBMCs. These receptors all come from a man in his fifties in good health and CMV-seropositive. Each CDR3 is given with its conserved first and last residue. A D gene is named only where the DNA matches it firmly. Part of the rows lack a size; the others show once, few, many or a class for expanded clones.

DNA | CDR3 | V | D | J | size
TGTGCCAGCAGTTTTAAAGGGAGGGCGAATCACGAGCAGTACTTC | CASSFKGRANHEQYF | TRBV27 | TRBD2 | TRBJ2-7 | -
TGTGCCAGCAGTGGCGGGAGACAGGGGGCATTTCAGCCCCAGCATTTT | CASSGGRQGAFQPQHF | TRBV6-1 | TRBD1 | TRBJ1-5 | -
TGTGCCTGGAGTGGTCAAGGAGCGGGAGGCCGCGAGCAGTACTTC | CAWSGQGAGGREQYF | TRBV30 | TRBD2 | TRBJ2-7 | -
TGTGCCAGCAGCCTTAAGTTGTTTGAGCAGAGGACCTACGAGCAGTACTTC | CASSLKLFEQRTYEQYF | TRBV7-2 | - | TRBJ2-7 | -
TGTGCCAGCAGCTTTTGGACTAGCCCGTACCAAGAGACCCAGTACTTC | CASSFWTSPYQETQYF | TRBV7-9 | TRBD2 | TRBJ2-5 | -
TGTGCCAGCAGGGGACAGGGTGTTGAAAAACTGTTTTTT | CASRGQGVEKLFF | TRBV25-1 | TRBD1 | TRBJ1-4 | -
TGTGCCAGCAGTTTTTCCAGCAGGGGTTGGAACACCGGGGAGCTGTTTTTT | CASSFSSRGWNTGELFF | TRBV28 | - | TRBJ2-2 | -
TGTGCCAGCAGCAGGGACAGGGGCGAGTATGGCTACACCTTC | CASSRDRGEYGYTF | TRBV7-2 | TRBD1 | TRBJ1-2 | -
TGTGCCAGCAGCTTAGACCGACTAGCGGGGGGGATTAATGAGCAGTTCTTC | CASSLDRLAGGINEQFF | TRBV7-8 | TRBD2 | TRBJ2-1 | once
TGTGCCAGCAGCAATAGCGGCTACGAGCAGTACTTC | CASSNSGYEQYF | TRBV7-2 | - | TRBJ2-7 | -
TGCGCCAGCAGTACCGGGACAGGGAGGTACGAGCAGTACTTC | CASSTGTGRYEQYF | TRBV5-1 | TRBD1 | TRBJ2-7 | -
TGTGCCATCAGTGGGGACAGGGCGCCTAATCAGCCCCAGCATTTT | CAISGDRAPNQPQHF | TRBV10-3 | TRBD1 | TRBJ1-5 | few